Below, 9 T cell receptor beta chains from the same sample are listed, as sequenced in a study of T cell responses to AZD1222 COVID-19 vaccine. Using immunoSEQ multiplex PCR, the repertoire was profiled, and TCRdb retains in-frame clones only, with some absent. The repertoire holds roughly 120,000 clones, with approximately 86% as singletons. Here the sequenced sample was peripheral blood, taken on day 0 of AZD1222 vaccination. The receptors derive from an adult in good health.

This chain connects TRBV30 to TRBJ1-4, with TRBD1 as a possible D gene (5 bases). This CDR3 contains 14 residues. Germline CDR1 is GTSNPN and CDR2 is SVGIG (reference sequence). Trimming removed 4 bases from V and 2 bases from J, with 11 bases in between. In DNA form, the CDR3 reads TGTGCCTGGAAAAGGGGAGTTACTAATGAAAAACTGTTTTTT. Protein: CAWKRGVTNEKLFF.

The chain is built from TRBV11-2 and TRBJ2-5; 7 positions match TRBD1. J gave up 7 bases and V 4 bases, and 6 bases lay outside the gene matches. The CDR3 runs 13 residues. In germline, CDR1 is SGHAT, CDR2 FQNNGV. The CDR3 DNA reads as TGTGCCAGCAGCTCTACAGGGGTCGGGACCCAGTACTTC. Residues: CASSSTGVGTQYF. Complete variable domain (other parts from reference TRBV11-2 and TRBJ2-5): EAGVAQSPRYKIIEKRQSVAFWCNPISGHATLYWYQQILGQGPKLLIQFQNNGVVDDSQLPKDRFSAERLKGVDSTLKIQPAKLEDSAVYLCASSSTGVGTQYFGPGTRLLVL.

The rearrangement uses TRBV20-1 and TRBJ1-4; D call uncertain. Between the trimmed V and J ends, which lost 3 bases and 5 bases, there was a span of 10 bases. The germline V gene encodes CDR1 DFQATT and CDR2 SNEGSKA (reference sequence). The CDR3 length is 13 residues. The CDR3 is CSASRRENEKLFF. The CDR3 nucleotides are TGCAGTGCTAGTCGACGGGAGAATGAAAAACTGTTTTTT.

CDR3 sequence: CASSQEQGRLSEAFF. CDR3 in DNA: TGCGCCAGCAGCCAAGAGCAGGGCCGGTTATCTGAAGCTTTCTTT. J is TRBJ1-1 and V is TRBV4-3, with a weak D call TRBD1 (5 bases). The CDR3 has 15 residues. The germline V gene has CDR1 LGHNA and CDR2 YSLEER. With 0 bases removed from V and 6 bases from J, the gap between germline ends came to 14 bases.

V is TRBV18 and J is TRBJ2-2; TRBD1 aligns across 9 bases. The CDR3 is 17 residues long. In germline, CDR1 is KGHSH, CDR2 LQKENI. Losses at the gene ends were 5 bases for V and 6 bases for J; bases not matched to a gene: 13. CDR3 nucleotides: TGTGCCAGCTCAGGATGGACCGGACAGGGGATAGCCGGGGAGCTGTTTTTT. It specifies CASSGWTGQGIAGELFF.

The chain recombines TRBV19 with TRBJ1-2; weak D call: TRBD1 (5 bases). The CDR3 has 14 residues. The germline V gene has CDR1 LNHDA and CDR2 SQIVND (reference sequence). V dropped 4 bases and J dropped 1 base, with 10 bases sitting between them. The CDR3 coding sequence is TGTGCCAGTAGTACAAGACAGCTTAACTATGGCTACACCTTC. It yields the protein CASSTRQLNYGYTF.

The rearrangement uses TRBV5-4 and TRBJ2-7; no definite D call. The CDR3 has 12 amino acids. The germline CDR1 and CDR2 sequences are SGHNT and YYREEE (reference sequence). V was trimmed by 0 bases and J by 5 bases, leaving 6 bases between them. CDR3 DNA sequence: TGTGCCAGCAGCTTGGACTCGAACGAGCAGTACTTC. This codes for CASSLDSNEQYF.

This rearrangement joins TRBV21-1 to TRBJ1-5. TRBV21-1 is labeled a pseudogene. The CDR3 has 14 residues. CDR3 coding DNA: TGTGCCAGCAGCAGAGGCAGGATGGGTCAGCCCCAGCATTTT. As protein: CASSRGRMGQPQHF.

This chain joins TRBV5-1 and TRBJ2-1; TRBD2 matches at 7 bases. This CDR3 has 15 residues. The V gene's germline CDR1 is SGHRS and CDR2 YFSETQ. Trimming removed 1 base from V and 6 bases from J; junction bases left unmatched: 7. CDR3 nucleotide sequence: TGCGCCAGCAGCTTGAGGCTAGCGGAAGTCAATGAGCAGTTCTTC. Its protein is CASSLRLAEVNEQFF.